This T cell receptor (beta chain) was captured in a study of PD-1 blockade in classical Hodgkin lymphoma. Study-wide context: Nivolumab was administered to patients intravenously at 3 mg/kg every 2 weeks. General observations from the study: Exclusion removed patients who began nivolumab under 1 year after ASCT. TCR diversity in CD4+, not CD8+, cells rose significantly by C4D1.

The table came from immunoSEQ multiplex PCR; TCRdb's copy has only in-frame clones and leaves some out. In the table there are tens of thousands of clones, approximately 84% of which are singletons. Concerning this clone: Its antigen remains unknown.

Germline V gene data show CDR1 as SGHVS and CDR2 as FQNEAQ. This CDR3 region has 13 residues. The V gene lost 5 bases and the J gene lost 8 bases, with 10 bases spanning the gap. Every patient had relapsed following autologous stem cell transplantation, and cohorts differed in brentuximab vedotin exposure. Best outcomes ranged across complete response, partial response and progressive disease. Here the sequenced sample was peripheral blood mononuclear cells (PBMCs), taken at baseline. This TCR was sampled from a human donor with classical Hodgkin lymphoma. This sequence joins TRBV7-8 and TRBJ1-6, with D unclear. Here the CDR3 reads CASSLIGDSPLHF. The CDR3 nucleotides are TGTGCCAGCAGCCTAATCGGGGATTCACCCCTCCACTTT.